This paragraph reports one T cell receptor (beta chain). With 4 bases removed from V and 7 bases from J, the gap between germline ends came to 13 bases. CDR3 length: 13 amino acids. Per germline, CDR1 LNHDA and CDR2 SQIVND (reference sequence). The authors' processing: Reference gene primer amplification yielded estimated nucleated cell counts. Only in-frame clones appear in the TCRdb table, and some are missing; sequencing was by immunoSEQ multiplex PCR. V, J and clone size reflect that table, while D and trimming were determined from the DNA. The table lists some 150,000 clones, roughly 88% of them singletons. This entry comes from a study of blood T cell repertoires in COVID-19. Study details: Researchers got acute and convalescent COVID-19 samples from the United States, Italy and Spain. Sources were T cells, B-cell-depleted T cells, or PBMCs; the material itself was cDNA or gDNA.

This chain links TRBV19 with TRBJ1-1, with TRBD1 as a possible D gene (5 bases). Sequencing was carried out using peripheral blood. This TCR came from a man aged 55 to 70 who had recovered from COVID-19. Here the CDR3 DNA reads TGTGCCAGTAGTACAGGGTGGTTCCGTGAAGCTTTCTTT. Translation gives CASSTGWFREAFF.